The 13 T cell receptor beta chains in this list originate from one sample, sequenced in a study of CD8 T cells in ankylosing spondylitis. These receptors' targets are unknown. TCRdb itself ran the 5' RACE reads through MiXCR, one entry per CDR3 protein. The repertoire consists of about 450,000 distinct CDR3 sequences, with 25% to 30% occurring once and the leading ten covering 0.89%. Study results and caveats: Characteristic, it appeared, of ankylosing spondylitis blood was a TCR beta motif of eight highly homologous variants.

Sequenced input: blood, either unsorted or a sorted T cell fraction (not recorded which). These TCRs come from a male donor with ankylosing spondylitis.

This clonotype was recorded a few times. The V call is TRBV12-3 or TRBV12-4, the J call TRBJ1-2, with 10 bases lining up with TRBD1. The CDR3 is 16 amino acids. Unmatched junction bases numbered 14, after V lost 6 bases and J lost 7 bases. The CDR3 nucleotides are TGTGCCAGCAGCCGCGGCTCCGCGGACAGGGGGTTTGGCTACACCTTC. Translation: CASSRGSADRGFGYTF.

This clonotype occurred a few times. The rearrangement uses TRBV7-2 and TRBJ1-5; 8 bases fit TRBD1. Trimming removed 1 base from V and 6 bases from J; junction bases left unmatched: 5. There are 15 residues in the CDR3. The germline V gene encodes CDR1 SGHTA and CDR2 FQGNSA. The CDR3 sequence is CASSLGRGQGQPQHF. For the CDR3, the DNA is TGTGCCAGCAGCTTAGGCAGGGGGCAGGGTCAGCCCCAGCATTTT.

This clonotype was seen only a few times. The CDR3 sequence: CASSLEFAGSGPEQFF. CDR3 sequence (DNA): TGTGCCAGCAGCTTAGAGTTTGCAGGGTCAGGCCCGGAGCAGTTCTTC. V is TRBV7-8 and J is TRBJ2-1; D might be TRBD1 (5 bases). From germline, CDR1 is SGHVS and CDR2 FQNEAQ. The CDR3 is 16 amino acids. V was trimmed by 1 base and J by 10 bases, leaving 20 bases between them.

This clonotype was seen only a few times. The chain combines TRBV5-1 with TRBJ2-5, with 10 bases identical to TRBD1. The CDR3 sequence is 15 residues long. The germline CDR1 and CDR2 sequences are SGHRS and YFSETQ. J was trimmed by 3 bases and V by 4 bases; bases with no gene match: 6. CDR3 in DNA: TGCGCCAGCAGCCCGGACAGGGGGGTGGAAGAGACCCAGTACTTC. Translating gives CASSPDRGVEETQYF. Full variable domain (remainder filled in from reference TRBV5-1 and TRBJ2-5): KAGVTQTPRYLIKTRGQQVTLSCSPISGHRSVSWYQQTPGQGLQFLFEYFSETQRNKGNFPGRFSGRQFSNSRSEMNVSTLELGDSALYLCASSPDRGVEETQYFGPGTRLLVL.

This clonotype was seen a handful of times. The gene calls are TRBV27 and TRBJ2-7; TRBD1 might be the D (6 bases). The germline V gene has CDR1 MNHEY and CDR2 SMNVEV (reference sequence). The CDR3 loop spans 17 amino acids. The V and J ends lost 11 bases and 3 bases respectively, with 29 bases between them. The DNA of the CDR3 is TGTGCCGGCGCTTGTTGTGAGCGACAGGAAAGGTTCTACGAGCAGTACTTC. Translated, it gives CAGACCERQERFYEQYF.

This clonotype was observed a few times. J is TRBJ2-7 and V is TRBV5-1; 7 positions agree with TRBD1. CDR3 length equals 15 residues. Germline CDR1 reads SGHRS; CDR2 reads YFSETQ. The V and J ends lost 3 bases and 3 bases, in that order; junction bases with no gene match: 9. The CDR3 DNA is TGCGCCAGCAGCTCACAGGGGCCCCCTTACTACGAGCAGTACTTC. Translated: CASSSQGPPYYEQYF.

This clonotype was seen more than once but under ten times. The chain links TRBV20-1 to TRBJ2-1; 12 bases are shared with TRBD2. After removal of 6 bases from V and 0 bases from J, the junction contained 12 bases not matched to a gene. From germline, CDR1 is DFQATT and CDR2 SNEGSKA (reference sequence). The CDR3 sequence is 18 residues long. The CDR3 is CSAESGLAGPSSYNEQFF. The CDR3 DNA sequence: TGCAGTGCAGAATCGGGACTAGCGGGCCCCAGCTCCTACAATGAGCAGTTCTTC.

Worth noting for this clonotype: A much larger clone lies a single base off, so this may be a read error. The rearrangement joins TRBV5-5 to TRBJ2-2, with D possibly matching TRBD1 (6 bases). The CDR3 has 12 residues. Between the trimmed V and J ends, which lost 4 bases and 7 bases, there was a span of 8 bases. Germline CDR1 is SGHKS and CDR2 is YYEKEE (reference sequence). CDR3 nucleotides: TGTGCCAGCAGCAGGGGGAGCGGGGAGCTGTTTTTT. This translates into CASSRGSGELFF.

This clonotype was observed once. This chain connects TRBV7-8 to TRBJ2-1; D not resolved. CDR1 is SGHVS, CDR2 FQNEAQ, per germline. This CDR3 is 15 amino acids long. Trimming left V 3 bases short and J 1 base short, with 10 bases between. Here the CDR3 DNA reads TGTGCCAGCAGCTTTACAAGGGAATCCTACAATGAGCAGTTCTTC. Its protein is CASSFTRESYNEQFF.

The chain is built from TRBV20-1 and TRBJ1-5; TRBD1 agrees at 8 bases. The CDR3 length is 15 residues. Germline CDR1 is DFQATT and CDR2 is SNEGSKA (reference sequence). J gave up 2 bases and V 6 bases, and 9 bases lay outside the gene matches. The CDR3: CSARRGLSGNQPQHF. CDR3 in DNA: TGCAGTGCACGCAGGGGGCTATCTGGCAATCAGCCCCAGCATTTT.

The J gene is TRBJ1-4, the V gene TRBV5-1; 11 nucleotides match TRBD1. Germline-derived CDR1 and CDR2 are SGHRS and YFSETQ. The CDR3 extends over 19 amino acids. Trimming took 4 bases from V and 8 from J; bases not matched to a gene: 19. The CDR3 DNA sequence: TGCGCCAGCAGCACGGAGACCGGGACAGGGGGGCCAGCGGTGGAAAAACTGTTTTTT. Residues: CASSTETGTGGPAVEKLFF.

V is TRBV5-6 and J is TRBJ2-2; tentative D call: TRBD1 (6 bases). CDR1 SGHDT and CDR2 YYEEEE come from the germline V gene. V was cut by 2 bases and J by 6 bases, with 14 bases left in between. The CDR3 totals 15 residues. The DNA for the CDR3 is TGTGCCAGCAGCTTTACTTGGGGGCGTCCCGGGGAGCTGTTTTTT. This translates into CASSFTWGRPGELFF. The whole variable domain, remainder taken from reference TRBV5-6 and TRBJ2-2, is DAGVTQSPTHLIKTRGQQVTLRCSPKSGHDTVSWYQQALGQGPQFIFQYYEEEERQRGNFPDRFSGHQFPNYSSELNVNALLLGDSALYLCASSFTWGRPGELFFGEGSRLTVL.

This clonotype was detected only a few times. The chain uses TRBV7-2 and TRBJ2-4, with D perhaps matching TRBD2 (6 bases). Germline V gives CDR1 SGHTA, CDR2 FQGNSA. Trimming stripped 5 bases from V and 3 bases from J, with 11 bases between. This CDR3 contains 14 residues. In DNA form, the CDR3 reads TGTGCCAGCAGCCGCGGCGGGAACAAAAACATTCAGTACTTC. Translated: CASSRGGNKNIQYF.